This is a list of T cell receptor beta chains from one sample in a study of regulatory T cells. Repertoires were generated with immunoSEQ multiplex PCR, while TCRdb's copy carries only in-frame clones and drops some. The sample comprises fewer than 13,000 clones, roughly 84% of which are singletons, and about 10% rests with the top ten. Input material: CD8+ T cells sorted from blood. All receptors come from a person aged 18 to 30 with CD3G deficiency. Each CDR3 is given with its conserved first and last residue. A D gene is named only where the DNA matches it firmly. Rows may omit the clone size; those that give it use once, few, many or a size class.

TRBJ2-3	.	TRBV7-9	.	TGTGCCAGCAGCGGGGATGCCGAGGACGCAGATACGCAGTATTTT	CASSGDAEDADTQYF
TRBJ2-7	.	TRBV28	.	TGTGCCAGCAGTCCCCCAAGGGGAGCCTCCTACGAGCAGTACTTC	CASSPPRGASYEQYF
TRBJ2-7	.	TRBV7-9	.	TGTGCCAGCAGCTCAGGACAGAAATCCGAGCAGTACTTC	CASSSGQKSEQYF
TRBJ2-7	.	TRBV7-8	.	TGTGCCAGCAGCTTAGAGCCGACCTACGAGCAGTACTTC	CASSLEPTYEQYF
TRBJ2-2	.	TRBV7-8	.	TGTGCCAGCAGCCTCGGCGCCGGGGAGCTGTTTTTT	CASSLGAGELFF
TRBJ2-1	.	TRBV7-2	.	TGTGCCAGCAGCTCACAAGGGCTACCAAATGAGCAGTTCTTC	CASSSQGLPNEQFF
TRBJ1-1	.	TRBV28	.	TGTGCCAGCACCCAAACCGGAGGGGGTGAAGCTTTCTTT	CASTQTGGGEAFF
TRBJ2-2	once	TRBV7-9	.	TGTGCCAGCAGCTTCGGCACCGGGGAGCTGTTTTTT	CASSFGTGELFF
TRBJ2-7	.	TRBV6-1	.	TGTGCCAGCAGTACAGGGATGTCCTACGAGCAGTACTTC	CASSTGMSYEQYF
TRBJ2-1	.	TRBV11-2	TRBD2	TGTGCCAGCAGCCTCGGAGCGGGGGCGGGGCAGTTCTTC	CASSLGAGAGQFF
TRBJ1-6	once	TRBV6-1	.	TGTGCCAGCAGTGAAGGCAGCTTTTCACCCCTCCACTTT	CASSEGSFSPLHF
TRBJ2-1	.	TRBV7-9	.	TGTGCCAGCAGCTCTCTTAGCCCCAATGAGCAGTTCTTC	CASSSLSPNEQFF
TRBJ2-7	.	TRBV28	TRBD1	TGTGCCAGCAGACACCGGGACAGGAGAGAGCAGTACTTC	CASRHRDRREQYF
TRBJ2-7	once	TRBV27	TRBD2	TGTGCCAGCAGTTCGACTAGCGGGGGGAGCGAGCAGTACTTC	CASSSTSGGSEQYF
TRBJ2-1	.	TRBV28	TRBD2	TGTGCCAGCAGTTTTGGAGCGGGGACTAATGAGCAGTTCTTC	CASSFGAGTNEQFF
TRBJ1-4	once	TRBV7-9	.	TGTGCCAGCAGCATCGGGGCAACGGCTAATGAAAAACTGTTTTTT	CASSIGATANEKLFF
TRBJ2-7	.	TRBV10-2	TRBD1	TGCGCCAGCAGGCCCGGACAGGTCTCGGGGGAGCAGTACTTC	CASRPGQVSGEQYF
TRBJ1-2	.	TRBV10-3	.	TGTGCCATCAGTGACATGGGCCCCGCTTATGGCTACACCTTC	CAISDMGPAYGYTF
TRBJ2-7	once	TRBV7-8	.	TGTGCCAGCAGCTTAGGGGGGGACTCCTACGAGCAGTACTTC	CASSLGGDSYEQYF
TRBJ1-1	.	TRBV27	TRBD1	TGTGCCAGCAGGACAGGGGCGGACACTGAAGCTTTCTTT	CASRTGADTEAFF
TRBJ2-7	.	TRBV5-1	.	TGCGCCAGCAGCTTGGCCAAGGCAGGGATTTCCTACGAGCAGTACTTC	CASSLAKAGISYEQYF
TRBJ1-6	once	TRBV27	.	TGTGCCAGCAGTTGGGGCTCTGGTTCACCCCTCCACTTT	CASSWGSGSPLHF
TRBJ2-7	.	TRBV7-9	TRBD2	TGTGCCAGCAGCGAAGGGACTAGCCCGGGATACGAGCAGTACTTC	CASSEGTSPGYEQYF
TRBJ1-5	.	TRBV28	.	TGTGCCAGCAGTCCATACGAGCAGCCCCAGCATTTT	CASSPYEQPQHF
TRBJ1-2	.	TRBV5-1	TRBD1	TGCGCCAGCAGCCGCATGGGACAGAACTATGGCTACACCTTC	CASSRMGQNYGYTF
TRBJ2-7	.	TRBV4-1	.	TGCGCCAGCAGCCGGAAACAGGGTCCCTACGAGCAGTACTTC	CASSRKQGPYEQYF
TRBJ2-7	medium-sized	TRBV28	TRBD1	TGTGCCAGCAGTTTCCGGACAGGGTACTACGAGCAGTACTTC	CASSFRTGYYEQYF
TRBJ1-1	.	TRBV4-1	.	TGCGCCAGCAGCCAAGGATTAGGGAGGAACACTGAAGCTTTCTTT	CASSQGLGRNTEAFF
TRBJ2-7	.	TRBV7-9	.	TGTGCCAGCAGCCCAGGGGCAGCCGACGAGCAGTACTTC	CASSPGAADEQYF
TRBJ2-7	.	TRBV6-1	.	TGTGCCTCCCTAGGGGCGCAATACGAGCAGTACTTC	CASLGAQYEQYF
TRBJ2-7	once	TRBV28	.	TGTGCCAGCAGCCCCCTTGGGGGAACCTACGAGCAGTACTTC	CASSPLGGTYEQYF
TRBJ2-1	once	TRBV28	TRBD2	TGTGCCAGCAGTTTTAGCGGGAGTCCCTACAATGAGCAGTTCTTC	CASSFSGSPYNEQFF
TRBJ2-7	.	TRBV21-1	.	TGTGCCAGCAGCCCCACTACTAGCGTAGAGTCTTGCTACGAGCAGTACTTC	CASSPTTSVESCYEQYF
TRBJ2-3	.	TRBV28	TRBD1	TGTGCCAGCAGCCAAGGTTGGGACAGCGAGACAGATACGCAGTATTTT	CASSQGWDSETDTQYF
TRBJ2-7	.	TRBV27	.	TGTGCCAGCAGCCCAGGGACTGGATACGAGCAGTACTTC	CASSPGTGYEQYF
TRBJ1-5	.	TRBV28	.	TGTGCCAGCAGTTCCAGCCGGGACGGACTCAATCAGCCCCAGCATTTT	CASSSSRDGLNQPQHF
TRBJ1-3	.	TRBV7-9	.	TGTGCCAGCAGCCTCTACGGACTGGGCTCTGGAAACACCATATATTTT	CASSLYGLGSGNTIYF
TRBJ2-3	.	TRBV5-1	TRBD2	TGCGCCAGCAGCTTGGGGACTAGCGGAACAGATACGCAGTATTTT	CASSLGTSGTDTQYF
TRBJ2-1	.	TRBV6-6	.	TGTGCCAGCAGCCAAGGGGTTGGAGGGGAGCAGTTCTTC	CASSQGVGGEQFF
TRBJ2-7	.	TRBV27	TRBD1	TGTGCCAGCTCACCCGGGACAGGGGCTGGAGAGCAGTACTTC	CASSPGTGAGEQYF
TRBJ2-6	.	TRBV6-5	.	TGTGCCAGCAACATGCGTAGCTCTGGGGCCAACGTCCTGACTTTC	CASNMRSSGANVLTF
TRBJ2-3	.	TRBV1	.	TGCACCAGCACCAGGGATGGGGCTAGCGGGAGGTTCAGCACAGATACGCAGTATTTT	CTSTRDGASGRFSTDTQYF
TRBJ2-7	.	TRBV27	.	TGTGCCAGCAGTCCCCCCGGTGGGTACGAGCAGTACTTC	CASSPPGGYEQYF
TRBJ2-3	.	TRBV7-9	TRBD1	TGTGCCAGCAGCTCCCCCTGGGACAGTAGCACAGATACGCAGTATTTT	CASSSPWDSSTDTQYF
TRBJ1-2	.	TRBV28	TRBD1	TGTGCCAGCAGTTCACCACCCTGGGAGGGGGCGCAAGGCTACACCTTC	CASSSPPWEGAQGYTF
TRBJ2-1	.	TRBV10-3	.	TGTGCCATCAGTGATGGGGAGATGGGGGCTGAGCAGTTCTTC	CAISDGEMGAEQFF
TRBJ2-1	.	TRBV19	.	TGTGCCGCCCGAAAGAGCTCCTACAATGAGCAGTTCTTC	CAARKSSYNEQFF
TRBJ2-7	.	TRBV11-1	.	TGTGCCAGCAGCCAAGCGTCAGTCCGGGGTCGTTTGTACTTC	CASSQASVRGRLYF
TRBJ1-1	.	TRBV7-9	.	TGTGCCAGCAGCTCCCCGGGGGTCTCTGAAGCTTTCTTT	CASSSPGVSEAFF
TRBJ1-2	.	TRBV19	TRBD1	TGTGCCAGTAGTATATGGGGGACAGGGAACGATGGCTACACCTTC	CASSIWGTGNDGYTF
TRBJ2-7	.	TRBV28	TRBD2	TGTGCCAGCAGCAGACCCCAGGTAGCGGGAGGGCCGAAGTACTTC	CASSRPQVAGGPKYF
TRBJ2-7	.	TRBV6-1	.	TGTGCCAGCAGGATGGACAGCGCATACGAGCAGTACTTC	CASRMDSAYEQYF
TRBJ1-4	.	TRBV28	.	TGTGCCAGCAGTTTATCAGGGCGAAAACTGTTTTTT	CASSLSGRKLFF